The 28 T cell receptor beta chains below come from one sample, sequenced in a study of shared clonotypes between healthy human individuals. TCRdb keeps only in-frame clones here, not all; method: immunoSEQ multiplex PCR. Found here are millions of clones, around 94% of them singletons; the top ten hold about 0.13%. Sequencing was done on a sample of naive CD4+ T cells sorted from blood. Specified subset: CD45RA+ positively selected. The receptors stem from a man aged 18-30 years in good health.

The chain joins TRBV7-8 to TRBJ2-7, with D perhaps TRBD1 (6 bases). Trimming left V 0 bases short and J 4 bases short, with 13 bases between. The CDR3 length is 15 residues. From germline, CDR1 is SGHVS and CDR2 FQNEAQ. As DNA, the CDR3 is TGTGCCAGCAGCTTAGCAACAGGGATACTGTACGAGCAGTACTTC. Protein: CASSLATGILYEQYF.

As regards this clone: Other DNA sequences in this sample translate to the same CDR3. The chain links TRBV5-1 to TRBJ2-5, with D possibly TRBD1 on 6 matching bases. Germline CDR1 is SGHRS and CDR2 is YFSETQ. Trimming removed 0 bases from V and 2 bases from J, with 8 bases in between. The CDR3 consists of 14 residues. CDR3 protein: CASSLGGQQETQYF. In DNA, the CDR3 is TGCGCCAGCAGCTTGGGGGGACAACAAGAGACCCAGTACTTC.

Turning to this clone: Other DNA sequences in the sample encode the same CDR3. Here the CDR3 reads CASSLQGAGTDTQYF. CDR3 nucleotides: TGCGCCAGCAGCTTGCAGGGGGCTGGCACAGATACGCAGTATTTT. This chain uses TRBV5-1 with TRBJ2-3; 8 bases line up with TRBD1. The V and J ends lost 1 base and 1 base, in that order; junction bases with no gene match: 2. The CDR3 has 15 amino acids. CDR1 and CDR2 from the germline V gene are SGHRS and YFSETQ.

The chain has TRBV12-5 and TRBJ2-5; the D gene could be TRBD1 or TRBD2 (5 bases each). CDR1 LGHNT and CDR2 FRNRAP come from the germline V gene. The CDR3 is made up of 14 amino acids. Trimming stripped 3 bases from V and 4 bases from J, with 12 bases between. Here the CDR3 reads CASGFRDPSETQYF. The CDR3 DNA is TGTGCTAGTGGTTTCAGGGACCCCTCAGAGACCCAGTACTTC.

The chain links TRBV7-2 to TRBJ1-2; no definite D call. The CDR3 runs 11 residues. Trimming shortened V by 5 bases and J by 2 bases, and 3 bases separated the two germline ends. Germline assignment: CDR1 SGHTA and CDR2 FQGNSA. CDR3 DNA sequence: TGTGCCAGCAGCGCAAACTATGGCTACACCTTC. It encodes CASSANYGYTF.

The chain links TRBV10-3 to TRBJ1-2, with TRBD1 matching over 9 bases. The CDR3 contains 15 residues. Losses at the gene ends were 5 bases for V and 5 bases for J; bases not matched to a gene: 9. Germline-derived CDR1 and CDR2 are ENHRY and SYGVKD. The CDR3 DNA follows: TGTGCCATCAGTCCCCCGGGACAGGGCCATTATGGCTACACCTTC. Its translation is CAISPPGQGHYGYTF.

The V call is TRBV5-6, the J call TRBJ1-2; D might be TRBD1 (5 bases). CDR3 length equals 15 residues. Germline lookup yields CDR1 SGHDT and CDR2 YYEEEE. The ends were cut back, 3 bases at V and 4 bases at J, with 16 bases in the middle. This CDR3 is CASSSAPGVSYGYTF. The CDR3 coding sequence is TGTGCCAGCAGCTCGGCCCCGGGGGTATCCTATGGCTACACCTTC. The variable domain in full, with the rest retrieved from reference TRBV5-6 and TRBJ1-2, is DAGVTQSPTHLIKTRGQQVTLRCSPKSGHDTVSWYQQALGQGPQFIFQYYEEEERQRGNFPDRFSGHQFPNYSSELNVNALLLGDSALYLCASSSAPGVSYGYTFGSGTRLTVV.

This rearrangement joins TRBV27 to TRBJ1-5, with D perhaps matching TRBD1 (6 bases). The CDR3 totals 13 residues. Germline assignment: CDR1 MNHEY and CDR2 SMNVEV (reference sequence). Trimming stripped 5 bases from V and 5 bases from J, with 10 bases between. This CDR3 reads CASSRDIYQPQHF. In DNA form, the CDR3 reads TGTGCCAGCAGTCGGGACATCTATCAGCCCCAGCATTTT.

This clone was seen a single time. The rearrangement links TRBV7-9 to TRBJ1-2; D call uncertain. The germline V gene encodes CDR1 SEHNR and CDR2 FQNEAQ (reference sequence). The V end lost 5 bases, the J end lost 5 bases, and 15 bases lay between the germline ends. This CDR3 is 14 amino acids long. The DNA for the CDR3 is TGTGCCAGCAGCCACATGAAAGGGTCTTATGGCTACACCTTC. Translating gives CASSHMKGSYGYTF.

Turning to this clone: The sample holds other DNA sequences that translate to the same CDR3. The CDR3 sequence is CASSPGDTQYF. For the CDR3, the DNA is TGTGCCAGCTCACCAGGAGATACGCAGTATTTT. V gene TRBV18 combines with J gene TRBJ2-3; D gene unclear. Germline loops: CDR1 KGHSH, CDR2 LQKENI. V was shortened by 2 bases and J by 5 bases, with 2 bases between the two germline ends. CDR3 length: 11 residues.

The CDR3 reads CAISGQGASNPDTQYF. The CDR3 bases are TGTGCCATCAGTGGTCAGGGCGCCTCCAACCCAGATACGCAGTATTTT. The chain combines TRBV10-3 with TRBJ2-3, with a tentative D call TRBD1 (5 bases). Looked up from germline, CDR1 is ENHRY and CDR2 is SYGVKD. The CDR3 runs to 16 residues. V shed 4 bases and J shed 4 bases, with 18 bases lying between them.

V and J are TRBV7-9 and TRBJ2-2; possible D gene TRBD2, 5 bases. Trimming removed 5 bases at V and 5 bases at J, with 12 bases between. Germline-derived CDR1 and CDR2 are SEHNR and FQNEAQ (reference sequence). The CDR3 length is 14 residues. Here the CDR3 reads CASSPASPTGELFF. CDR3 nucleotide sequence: TGTGCCAGCAGCCCGGCTAGCCCAACCGGGGAGCTGTTTTTT.

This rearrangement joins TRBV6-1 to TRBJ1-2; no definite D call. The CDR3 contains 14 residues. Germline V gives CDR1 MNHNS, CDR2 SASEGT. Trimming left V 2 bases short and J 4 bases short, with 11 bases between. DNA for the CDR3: TGTGCCAGCAGTGAAAATACCAAGACCTATGGCTACACCTTC. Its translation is CASSENTKTYGYTF.

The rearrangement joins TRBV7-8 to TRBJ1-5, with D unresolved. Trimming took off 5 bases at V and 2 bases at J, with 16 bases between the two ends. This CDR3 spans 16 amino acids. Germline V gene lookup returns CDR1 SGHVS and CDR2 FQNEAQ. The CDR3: CASSPLPRRGNQPQHF. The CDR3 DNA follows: TGTGCCAGCAGCCCCCTCCCCCGTAGGGGCAATCAGCCCCAGCATTTT.

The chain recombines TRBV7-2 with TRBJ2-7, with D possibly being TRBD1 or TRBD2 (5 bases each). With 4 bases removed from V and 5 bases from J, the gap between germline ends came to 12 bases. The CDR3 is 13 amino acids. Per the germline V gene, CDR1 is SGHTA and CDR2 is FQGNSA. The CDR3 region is CASSSTWGNEQYF. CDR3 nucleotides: TGTGCCAGCAGCTCAACGTGGGGGAACGAGCAGTACTTC.

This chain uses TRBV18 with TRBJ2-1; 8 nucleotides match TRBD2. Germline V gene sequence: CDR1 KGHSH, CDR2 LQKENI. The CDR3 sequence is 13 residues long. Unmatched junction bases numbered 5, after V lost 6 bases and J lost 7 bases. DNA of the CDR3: TGTGCCAGCTCCGGGGGACTAGTTAATGAGCAGTTCTTC. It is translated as CASSGGLVNEQFF.

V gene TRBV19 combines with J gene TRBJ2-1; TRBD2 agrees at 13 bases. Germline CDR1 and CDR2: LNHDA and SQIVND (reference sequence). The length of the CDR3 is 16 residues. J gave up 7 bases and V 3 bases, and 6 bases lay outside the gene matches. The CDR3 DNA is TGTGCCAGTAGTATCCCCCGGACTAGCGGGGGTAATGAGCAGTTCTTC. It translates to CASSIPRTSGGNEQFF.

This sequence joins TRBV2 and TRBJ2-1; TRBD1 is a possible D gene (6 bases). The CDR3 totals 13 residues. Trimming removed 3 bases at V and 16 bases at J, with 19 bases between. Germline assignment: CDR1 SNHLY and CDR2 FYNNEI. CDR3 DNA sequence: TGTGCCAGCAGTGATTTCCCAGGGGCGCGTCAATTCTTC. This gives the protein CASSDFPGARQFF.

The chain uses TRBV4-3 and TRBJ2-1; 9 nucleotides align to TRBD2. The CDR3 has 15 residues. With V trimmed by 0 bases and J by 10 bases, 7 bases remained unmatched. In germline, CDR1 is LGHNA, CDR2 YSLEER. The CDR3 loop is CASSQETLAGNEQFF. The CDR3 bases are TGCGCCAGCAGCCAAGAGACCCTAGCGGGAAACGAGCAGTTCTTC.

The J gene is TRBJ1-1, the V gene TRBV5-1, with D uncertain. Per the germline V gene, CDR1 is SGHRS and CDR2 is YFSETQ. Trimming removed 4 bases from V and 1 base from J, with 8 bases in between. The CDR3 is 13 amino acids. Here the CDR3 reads CASSPGENTEAFF. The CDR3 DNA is TGCGCCAGCAGCCCCGGAGAGAACACTGAAGCTTTCTTT.

The CDR3 DNA is TGTGCCAGCAGCGTCGGGACAATGGGGGAGCAGTACTTC. Protein: CASSVGTMGEQYF. V and J are TRBV7-9 and TRBJ2-7; D is possibly TRBD1 (6 bases). CDR1 SEHNR and CDR2 FQNEAQ come from the germline V gene (reference sequence). The CDR3 length is 13 residues. The V end lost 5 bases, the J end lost 7 bases, and 15 bases lay between the germline ends. The entire variable domain, with the rest obtained from reference TRBV7-9 and TRBJ2-7, is as follows: DTGVSQNPRHKITKRGQNVTFRCDPISEHNRLYWYRQTLGQGPEFLTYFQNEAQLEKSRLLSDRFSAERPKGSFSTLEIQRTEQGDSAMYLCASSVGTMGEQYFGPGTRLTVT.

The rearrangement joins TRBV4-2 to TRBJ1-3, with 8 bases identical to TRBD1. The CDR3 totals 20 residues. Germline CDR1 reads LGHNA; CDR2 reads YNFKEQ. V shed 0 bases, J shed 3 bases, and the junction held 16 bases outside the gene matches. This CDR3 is CASSQDISRGLISFGNTIYF. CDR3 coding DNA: TGTGCCAGCAGCCAAGATATTTCCAGGGGGCTAATTTCGTTTGGAAACACCATATATTTT.

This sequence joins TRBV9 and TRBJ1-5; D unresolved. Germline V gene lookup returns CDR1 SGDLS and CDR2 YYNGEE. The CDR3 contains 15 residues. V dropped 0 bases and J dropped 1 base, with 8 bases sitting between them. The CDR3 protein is CASSVGAESNQPQHF. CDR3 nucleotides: TGTGCCAGCAGCGTAGGGGCAGAAAGCAATCAGCCCCAGCATTTT. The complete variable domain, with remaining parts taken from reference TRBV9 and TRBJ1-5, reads DSGVTQTPKHLITATGQRVTLRCSPRSGDLSVYWYQQSLDQGLQFLIQYYNGEERAKGNILERFSAQQFPDLHSELNLSSLELGDSALYFCASSVGAESNQPQHFGDGTRLSIL.

CDR3 protein: CASSKGAGGRGVQFF. In nucleotides, the CDR3 is TGTGCCAGCAGCAAAGGGGCAGGGGGTAGGGGTGTGCAGTTCTTC. The J gene is TRBJ2-1, the V gene TRBV21-1; the table's D call, TRBD1, has no DNA check behind it. TRBV21-1 corresponds to a pseudogene. This CDR3 has 15 amino acids.

CDR3 amino acids: CASSSQGGDTQYF. The CDR3 DNA reads as TGTGCCAGCAGCTCTCAGGGGGGAGATACGCAGTATTTT. The chain has TRBV11-2 and TRBJ2-3, with a weak D call TRBD1 (7 bases). The CDR3 is 13 residues long. With 4 bases removed from V and 5 bases from J, the gap between germline ends came to 10 bases. CDR1 is SGHAT and CDR2 is FQNNGV in the germline V gene.

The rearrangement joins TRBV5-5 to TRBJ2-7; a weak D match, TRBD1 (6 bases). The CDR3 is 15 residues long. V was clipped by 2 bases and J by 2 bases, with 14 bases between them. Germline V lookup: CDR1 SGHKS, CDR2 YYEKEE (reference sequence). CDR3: CASSLGPGDPYEQYF. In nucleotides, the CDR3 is TGTGCCAGCAGCTTAGGGCCAGGGGATCCCTACGAGCAGTACTTC. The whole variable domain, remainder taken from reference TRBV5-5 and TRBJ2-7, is DAGVTQSPTHLIKTRGQQVTLRCSPISGHKSVSWYQQVLGQGPQFIFQYYEKEERGRGNFPDRFSARQFPNYSSELNVNALLLGDSALYLCASSLGPGDPYEQYFGPGTRLTVT.

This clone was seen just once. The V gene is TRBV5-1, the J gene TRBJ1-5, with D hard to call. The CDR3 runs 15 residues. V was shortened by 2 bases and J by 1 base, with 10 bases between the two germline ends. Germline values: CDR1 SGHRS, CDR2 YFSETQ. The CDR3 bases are TGCGCCAGCAGCTTCGAAGGGTCGAGCAATCAGCCCCAGCATTTT. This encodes CASSFEGSSNQPQHF.

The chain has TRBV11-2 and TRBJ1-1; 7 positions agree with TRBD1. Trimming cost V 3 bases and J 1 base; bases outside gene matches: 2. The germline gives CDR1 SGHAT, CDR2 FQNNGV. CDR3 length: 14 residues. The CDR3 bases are TGTGCCAGCAGCTTGACAGGGCAGAACACTGAAGCTTTCTTT. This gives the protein CASSLTGQNTEAFF.